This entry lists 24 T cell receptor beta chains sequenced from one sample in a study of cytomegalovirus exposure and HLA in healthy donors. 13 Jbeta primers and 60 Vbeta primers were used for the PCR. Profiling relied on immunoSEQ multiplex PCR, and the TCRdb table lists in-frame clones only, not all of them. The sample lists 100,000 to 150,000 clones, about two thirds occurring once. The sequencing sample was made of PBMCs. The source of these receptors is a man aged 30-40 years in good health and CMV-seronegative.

CDR3 amino acids: CASSFRTPAYNEQFF. The CDR3 DNA reads as TGTGCCAGCAGCTTTAGGACACCCGCCTACAATGAGCAGTTCTTC. The chain couples TRBV7-2 to TRBJ2-1; perhaps TRBD1 as D (5 bases). Germline lookup yields CDR1 SGHTA and CDR2 FQGNSA. Trimming stripped 3 bases from V and 2 bases from J, with 11 bases between. The CDR3 runs 15 residues.

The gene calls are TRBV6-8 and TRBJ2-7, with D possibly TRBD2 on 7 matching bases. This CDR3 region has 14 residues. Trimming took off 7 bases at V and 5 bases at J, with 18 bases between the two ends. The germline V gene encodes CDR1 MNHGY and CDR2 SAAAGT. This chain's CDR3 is CASISKGGRHEQYF. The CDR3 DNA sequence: TGTGCCAGCATCTCCAAGGGGGGGCGCCACGAGCAGTACTTC.

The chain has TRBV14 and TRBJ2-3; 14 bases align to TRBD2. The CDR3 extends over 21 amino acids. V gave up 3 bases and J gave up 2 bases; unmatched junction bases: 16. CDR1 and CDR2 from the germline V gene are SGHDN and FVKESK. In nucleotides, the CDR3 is TGTGCCAGCAGCCACCGAATCGCCGGGACTAGCGGGGGCCCCCACACAGATACGCAGTATTTT. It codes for CASSHRIAGTSGGPHTDTQYF.

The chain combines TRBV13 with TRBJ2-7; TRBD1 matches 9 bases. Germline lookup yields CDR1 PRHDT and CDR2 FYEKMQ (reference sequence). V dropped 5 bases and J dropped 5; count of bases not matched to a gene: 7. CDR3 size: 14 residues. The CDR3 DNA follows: TGTGCCAGCAGCCATAACAGGGGGCCGAACGAGCAGTACTTC. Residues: CASSHNRGPNEQYF.

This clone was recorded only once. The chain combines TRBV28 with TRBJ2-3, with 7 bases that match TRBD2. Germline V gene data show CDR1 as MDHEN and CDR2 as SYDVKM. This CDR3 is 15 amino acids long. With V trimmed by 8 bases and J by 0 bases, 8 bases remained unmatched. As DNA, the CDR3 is TGTGCCAGCGCGTGGGGGGGGTCTAGCACAGATACGCAGTATTTT. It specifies CASAWGGSSTDTQYF.

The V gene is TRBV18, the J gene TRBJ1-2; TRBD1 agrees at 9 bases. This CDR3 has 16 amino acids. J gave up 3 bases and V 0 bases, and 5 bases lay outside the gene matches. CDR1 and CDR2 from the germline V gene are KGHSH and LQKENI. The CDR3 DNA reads TGTGCCAGCTCACCACCGGGCCGGACAGGGGACTATGGCTACACCTTC. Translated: CASSPPGRTGDYGYTF.

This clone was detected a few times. CDR3 protein: CASLWTVGEQYF. CDR3 nucleotide sequence: TGTGCCAGCCTGTGGACAGTAGGAGAGCAGTACTTC. The chain employs TRBV6-1 and TRBJ2-7; TRBD1 is a possible D gene (6 bases). The CDR3 loop spans 12 amino acids. V lost 8 bases and J 7 bases, leaving 15 bases between the germline ends. CDR1 MNHNS and CDR2 SASEGT come from the germline V gene.

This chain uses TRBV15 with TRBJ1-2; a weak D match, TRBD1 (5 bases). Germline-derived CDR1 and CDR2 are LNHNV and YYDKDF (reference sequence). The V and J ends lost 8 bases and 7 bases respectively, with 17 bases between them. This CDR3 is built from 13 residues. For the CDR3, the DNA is TGTGCCACCCAGGGTACCCTCTTAGGTGGCTACACCTTC. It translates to CATQGTLLGGYTF.

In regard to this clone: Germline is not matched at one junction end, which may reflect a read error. This CDR3 reads CSSSLGDRGPTTMVDEQFF. DNA of the CDR3: TGTTCCAGCAGCTTAGGAGACAGGGGGCCCACTACAATGGTGGATGAGCAGTTCTTC. V usage is TRBV7-9 and J usage is TRBJ2-1, with 10 bases aligning to TRBD1. The CDR3 runs to 19 residues. Per the germline V gene, CDR1 is SEHNR and CDR2 is FQNEAQ (reference sequence).

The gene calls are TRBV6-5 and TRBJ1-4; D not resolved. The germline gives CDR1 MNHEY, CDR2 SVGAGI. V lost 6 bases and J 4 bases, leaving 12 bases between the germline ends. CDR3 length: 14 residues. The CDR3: CASSRDILNEKLFF. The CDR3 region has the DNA TGTGCCAGCAGCCGCGATATACTTAATGAAAAACTGTTTTTT.

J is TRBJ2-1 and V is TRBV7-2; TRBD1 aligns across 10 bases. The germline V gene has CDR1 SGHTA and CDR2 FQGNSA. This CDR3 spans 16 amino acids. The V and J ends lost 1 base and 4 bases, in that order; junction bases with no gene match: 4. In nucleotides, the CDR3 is TGTGCCAGCAGCTTAGAAGGGACAGGGGTTTACAATGAGCAGTTCTTC. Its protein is CASSLEGTGVYNEQFF. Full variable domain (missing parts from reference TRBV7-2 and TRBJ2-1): GAGVSQSPSNKVTEKGKDVELRCDPISGHTALYWYRQSLGQGLEFLIYFQGNSAPDKSGLPSDRFSAERTGGSVSTLTIQRTQQEDSAVYLCASSLEGTGVYNEQFFGPGTRLTVL.

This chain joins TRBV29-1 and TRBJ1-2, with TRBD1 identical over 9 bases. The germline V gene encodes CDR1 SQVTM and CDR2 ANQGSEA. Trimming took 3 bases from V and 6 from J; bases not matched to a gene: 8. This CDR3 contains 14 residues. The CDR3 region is CSVDLGQGQNGYTF. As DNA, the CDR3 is TGCAGCGTTGATTTGGGACAGGGTCAAAATGGCTACACCTTC. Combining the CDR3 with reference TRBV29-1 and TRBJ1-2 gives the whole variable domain SAVISQKPSRDICQRGTSLTIQCQVDSQVTMMFWYRQQPGQSLTLIATANQGSEATYESGFVIDKFPISRPNLTFSTLTVSNMSPEDSSIYLCSVDLGQGQNGYTFGSGTRLTVV.

The DNA of the CDR3 is TGTGCCAGCAGGATTCAGCGGGGGATCTACAATGAGCAGTTCTTC. Translation gives CASRIQRGIYNEQFF. This chain joins TRBV2 and TRBJ2-1; 8 nucleotides line up with TRBD2. This CDR3 has 15 amino acids. Germline-derived CDR1 and CDR2 are SNHLY and FYNNEI. V lost 6 bases and J lost 3; bases outside the gene matches: 7.

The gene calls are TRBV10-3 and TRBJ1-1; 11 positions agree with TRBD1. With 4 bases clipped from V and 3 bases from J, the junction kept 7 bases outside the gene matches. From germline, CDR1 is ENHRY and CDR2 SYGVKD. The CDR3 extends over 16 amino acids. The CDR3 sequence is CAISGRTGGADTEAFF. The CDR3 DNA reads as TGTGCCATCAGTGGCAGGACAGGGGGCGCGGACACTGAAGCTTTCTTT.

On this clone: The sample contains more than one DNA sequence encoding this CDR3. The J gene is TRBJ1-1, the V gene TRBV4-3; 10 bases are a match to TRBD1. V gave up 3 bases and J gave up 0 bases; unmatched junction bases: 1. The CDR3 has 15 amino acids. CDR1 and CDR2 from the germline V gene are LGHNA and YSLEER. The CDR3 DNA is TGCGCCAGCAGCCAGGGACAGGGGTTGAACACTGAAGCTTTCTTT. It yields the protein CASSQGQGLNTEAFF.

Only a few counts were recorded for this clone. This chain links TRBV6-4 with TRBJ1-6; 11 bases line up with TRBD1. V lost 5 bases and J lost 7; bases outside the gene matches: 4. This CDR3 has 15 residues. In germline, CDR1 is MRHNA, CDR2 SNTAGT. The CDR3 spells CASSTGTGGNSPLHF. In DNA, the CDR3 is TGTGCCAGCAGTACCGGGACAGGGGGAAATTCACCCCTCCACTTT.

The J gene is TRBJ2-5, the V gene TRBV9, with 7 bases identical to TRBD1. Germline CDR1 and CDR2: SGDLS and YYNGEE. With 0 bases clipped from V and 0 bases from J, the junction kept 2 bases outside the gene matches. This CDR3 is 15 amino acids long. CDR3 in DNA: TGTGCCAGCAGCGTAGGGGGGACAGACCAAGAGACCCAGTACTTC. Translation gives CASSVGGTDQETQYF.

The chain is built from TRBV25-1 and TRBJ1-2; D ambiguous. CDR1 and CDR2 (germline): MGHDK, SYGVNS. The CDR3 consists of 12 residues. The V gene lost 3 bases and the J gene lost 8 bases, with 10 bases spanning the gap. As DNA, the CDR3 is TGTGCCAGCAGTGATACAGTTTTAGGCTACACCTTC. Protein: CASSDTVLGYTF.

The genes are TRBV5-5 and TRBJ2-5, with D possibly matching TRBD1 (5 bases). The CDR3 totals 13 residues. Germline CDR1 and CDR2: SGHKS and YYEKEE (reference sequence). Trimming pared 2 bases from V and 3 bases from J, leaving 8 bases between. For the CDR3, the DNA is TGTGCCAGCAGCTTCCAAGGGGAAGAGACCCAGTACTTC. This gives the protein CASSFQGEETQYF.

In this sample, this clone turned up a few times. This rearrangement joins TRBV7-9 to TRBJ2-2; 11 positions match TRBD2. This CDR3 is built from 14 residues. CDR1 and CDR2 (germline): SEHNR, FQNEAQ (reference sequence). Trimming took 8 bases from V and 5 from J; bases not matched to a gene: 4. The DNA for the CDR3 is TGTGCCAGCCGAGGGACTAGCGGAACCGGGGAGCTGTTTTTT. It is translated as CASRGTSGTGELFF.

This chain's CDR3 is CASSETRRGYEQYF. The CDR3, as DNA: TGTGCCAGCAGTGAAACTCGGAGGGGCTACGAGCAGTACTTC. This sequence joins TRBV6-4 and TRBJ2-7, with D perhaps TRBD2 (6 bases). Trimming left V 3 bases short and J 3 bases short, with 12 bases between. The CDR3 has 14 residues. Per germline, CDR1 MRHNA and CDR2 SNTAGT.

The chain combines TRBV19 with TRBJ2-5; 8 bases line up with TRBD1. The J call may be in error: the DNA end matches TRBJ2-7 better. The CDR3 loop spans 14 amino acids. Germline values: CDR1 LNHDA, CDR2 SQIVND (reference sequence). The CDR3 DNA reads TGTGCCAGTAGTTTCCCTGGACAGGGCCACGAGCAGTACTTC. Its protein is CASSFPGQGHEQYF.

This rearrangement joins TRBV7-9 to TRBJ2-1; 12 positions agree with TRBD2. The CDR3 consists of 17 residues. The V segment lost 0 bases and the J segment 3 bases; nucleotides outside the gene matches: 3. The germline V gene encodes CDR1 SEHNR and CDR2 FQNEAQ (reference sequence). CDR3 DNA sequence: TGTGCCAGCAGCTTAGCACTAGCGGGGGGCATCTACAATGAGCAGTTCTTC. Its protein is CASSLALAGGIYNEQFF.

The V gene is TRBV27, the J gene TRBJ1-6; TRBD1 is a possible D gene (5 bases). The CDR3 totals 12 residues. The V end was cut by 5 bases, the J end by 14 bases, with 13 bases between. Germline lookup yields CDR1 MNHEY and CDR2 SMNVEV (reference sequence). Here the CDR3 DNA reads TGTGCCAGCAGTCGGCCTGGGGGGGCCCTCCACTTT. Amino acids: CASSRPGGALHF.